The clone carrying this T cell receptor (beta chain) came up a few times. Seattle patients were enrolled while actively infected and followed longitudinally. These data are taken from a study of blood T cell repertoires in COVID-19. Study summary: The United States, Italy and Spain supplied acute and convalescent COVID-19 samples. The cDNA or gDNA used as material had been derived from T cells, B-cell-depleted T cells, or PBMCs.

In the authors' workflow: For nucleated cells, counts were estimated from reference gene primer amplification. TCRdb's table, derived via immunoSEQ multiplex PCR, lists solely in-frame clones and lacks some. V and J calls and clone size come straight from that table; D and trimming were deduced from the DNA. Among about 250,000 clones listed, about four fifths were seen once. The clonotype originates from a person aged 70 to 85 with COVID-19, enrolled during active disease. The sequenced sample was peripheral blood.

The CDR3 loop is CASSSTLAVNYEQYF. DNA of the CDR3: TGTGCCAGCAGCTCCACCCTAGCGGTGAACTACGAGCAGTACTTC. V and J are TRBV7-6 and TRBJ2-7; 7 bases line up with TRBD2. CDR1 is SGHVS, CDR2 FNYEAQ, per germline. The CDR3 is made up of 15 amino acids. Trimming cost V 4 bases and J 3 bases; bases outside gene matches: 9.